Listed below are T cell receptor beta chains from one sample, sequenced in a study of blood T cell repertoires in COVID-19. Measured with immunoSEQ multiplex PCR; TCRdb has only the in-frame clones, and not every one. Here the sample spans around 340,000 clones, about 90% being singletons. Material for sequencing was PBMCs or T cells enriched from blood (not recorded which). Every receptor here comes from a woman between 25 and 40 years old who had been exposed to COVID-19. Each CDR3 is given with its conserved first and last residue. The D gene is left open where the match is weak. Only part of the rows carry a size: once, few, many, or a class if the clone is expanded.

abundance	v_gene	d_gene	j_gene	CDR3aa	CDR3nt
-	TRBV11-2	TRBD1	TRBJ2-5	CASSLDFGTGEETQYF	TGTGCCAGCAGCTTAGATTTTGGGACAGGGGAAGAGACCCAGTACTTC
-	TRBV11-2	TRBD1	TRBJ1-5	CASSSGQGTIQPQHF	TGTGCCAGCAGCTCCGGACAGGGTACAATTCAGCCCCAGCATTTT
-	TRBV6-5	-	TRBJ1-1	CASSYSRSRDTEAFF	TGTGCCAGCAGTTACTCGCGTAGCAGGGACACTGAAGCTTTCTTT
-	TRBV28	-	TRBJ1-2	CASSPNGWGYTF	TGTGCCAGCAGTCCCAACGGGTGGGGCTACACCTTC
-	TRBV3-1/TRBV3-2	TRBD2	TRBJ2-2	CASRARARDSGGTGELFF	TGTGCCAGCAGGGCAAGAGCCCGGGACTCGGGGGGAACCGGGGAGCTGTTTTTT
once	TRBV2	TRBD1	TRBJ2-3	CASSDFRDRASTDTQYF	TGTGCCAGCAGCGATTTCCGGGACAGGGCTAGCACAGATACGCAGTATTTT
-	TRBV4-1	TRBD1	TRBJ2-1	CASSPDPTGSRTGGEQFF	TGCGCCAGCAGCCCCGACCCAACCGGGAGCCGCACAGGGGGTGAGCAGTTCTTC
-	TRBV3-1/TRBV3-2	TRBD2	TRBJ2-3	CASSQASGTISIYTQYF	TGTGCCAGCAGCCAAGCTAGCGGAACAATATCAATCTATACGCAGTATTTT
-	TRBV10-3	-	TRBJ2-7	CAISEYRDEQYF	TGTGCCATCAGTGAGTACAGGGACGAGCAGTACTTC
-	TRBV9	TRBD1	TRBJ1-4	CASSHGTGGGNEKLFF	TGTGCCAGCAGCCACGGGACAGGGGGCGGTAATGAAAAACTGTTTTTT
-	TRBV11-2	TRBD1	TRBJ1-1	CASSQGQGEGTEAFF	TGTGCCAGCAGCCAAGGACAGGGCGAGGGCACTGAAGCTTTCTTT
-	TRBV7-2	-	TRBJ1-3	CASRQGGVSGNTIYF	TGTGCCAGCAGACAGGGTGGGGTCTCTGGAAACACCATATATTTT
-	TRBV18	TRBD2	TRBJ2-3	CASSPQGTSSDTQYF	TGTGCCAGCTCACCACAAGGGACTAGCTCAGATACGCAGTATTTT
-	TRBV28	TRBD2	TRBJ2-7	CASSFVPFLADPLYEQYF	TGTGCCAGCAGTTTCGTCCCCTTTCTAGCGGATCCCCTCTACGAGCAGTACTTC
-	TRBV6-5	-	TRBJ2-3	CASSYRASGTDTQYF	TGTGCCAGCAGTTACCGGGCTAGCGGCACAGATACGCAGTATTTT
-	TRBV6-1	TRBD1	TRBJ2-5	CASSGDRGRSHLETQYF	TGTGCCAGCAGTGGGGACAGGGGGCGGTCTCATTTGGAGACCCAGTACTTC
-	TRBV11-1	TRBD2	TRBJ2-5	CASSPLAGGVETQYF	TGTGCCAGCAGCCCTCTAGCGGGAGGGGTGGAGACCCAGTACTTC
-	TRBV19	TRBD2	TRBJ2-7	CASSIKLAGEQYF	TGTGCCAGTAGTATTAAACTAGCGGGTGAGCAGTACTTC
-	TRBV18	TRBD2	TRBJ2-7	CASSPSSGRVSEQYF	TGTGCCAGCTCACCCTCTAGCGGGAGGGTATCCGAGCAGTACTTC
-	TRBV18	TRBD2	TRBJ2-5	CASSPRGTSGIHGETQYF	TGTGCCAGCTCACCACGGGGGACTAGCGGGATCCACGGTGAGACCCAGTACTTC
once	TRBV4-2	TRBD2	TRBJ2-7	CASSHGWTSGTQGEQYF	TGTGCCAGCAGCCACGGTTGGACTAGCGGAACCCAGGGCGAGCAGTACTTC
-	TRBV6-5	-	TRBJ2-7	CASSQHTYEQYF	TGTGCCAGCAGTCAACATACCTACGAGCAGTACTTC
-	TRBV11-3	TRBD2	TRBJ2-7	CASSLYTSGSAYEQYF	TGTGCCAGCAGCTTATATACTAGCGGTAGTGCCTACGAGCAGTACTTC
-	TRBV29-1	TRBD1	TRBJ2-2	CSAGTGATGELFF	TGCAGCGCCGGGACAGGGGCCACCGGGGAGCTGTTTTTT
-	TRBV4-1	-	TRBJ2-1	CASSQEPRYYNEQFF	TGCGCCAGCAGCCAAGAGCCTAGGTACTACAATGAGCAGTTCTTC